Below are 32 T cell receptor beta chains sequenced from a single sample in a study of blood T cell repertoires in COVID-19. Measured with immunoSEQ multiplex PCR; TCRdb has only the in-frame clones, and not every one. The table lists 200,000 to 250,000 clones, roughly 84% of them singletons. Sequencing input: PBMCs or T cells enriched from blood (not recorded which). The receptor source for this set is a woman in her 40s who had recovered from COVID-19.

The rearrangement joins TRBV28 to TRBJ2-1; 8 positions agree with TRBD2. From germline, CDR1 is MDHEN and CDR2 SYDVKM. CDR3 size: 13 residues. Trimming removed 5 bases from V and 15 bases from J; junction bases left unmatched: 12. CDR3 protein: CASSRSLSGSAFF. The CDR3 region has the DNA TGTGCCAGCAGTCGAAGCCTGAGCGGGAGTGCGTTCTTC.

The chain joins TRBV11-3 to TRBJ2-2, with TRBD2 identical over 15 bases. J gave up 6 bases and V 2 bases, and 4 bases lay outside the gene matches. The V gene's germline CDR1 is SGHNT and CDR2 YENEEA. This CDR3 region has 17 residues. Here the CDR3 DNA reads TGTGCCAGCAGCTTAACTTGGACTAGCGGGAGGGCCGGGGAGCTGTTTTTT. Protein product: CASSLTWTSGRAGELFF.

The chain combines TRBV19 with TRBJ2-3, with 8 bases aligning to TRBD2. V trimming: 5 bases; J trimming: 0 bases; junction bases outside the gene matches: 10. The CDR3 contains 17 residues. The V gene's germline CDR1 is LNHDA and CDR2 SQIVND (reference sequence). The CDR3: CASSPIPIAGSTDTQYF. CDR3 bases: TGTGCCAGTAGTCCCATTCCTATAGCGGGGAGCACAGATACGCAGTATTTT.

This chain joins TRBV10-3 and TRBJ1-1, with 7 bases fitting TRBD1. The CDR3 has 14 residues. After removal of 6 bases from V and 0 bases from J, the junction contained 4 bases not matched to a gene. The germline V gene has CDR1 ENHRY and CDR2 SYGVKD. The CDR3 here is CAIRQTGMNTEAFF. CDR3 coding DNA: TGTGCCATCAGGCAGACAGGGATGAACACTGAAGCTTTCTTT.

The V and J genes are TRBV29-1 and TRBJ2-3; weak D call: TRBD2 (6 bases). V lost 6 bases, J lost 1 base, and 14 bases lay in between. Germline lookup yields CDR1 SQVTM and CDR2 ANQGSEA. The CDR3 loop spans 14 amino acids. In nucleotides, the CDR3 is TGCAGCGTGGGACTCTGGGGGGGCACAGATACGCAGTATTTT. This sequence encodes CSVGLWGGTDTQYF.

The chain is built from TRBV5-1 and TRBJ1-4, with 7 bases fitting TRBD1. Germline assignment: CDR1 SGHRS and CDR2 YFSETQ. V dropped 3 bases and J dropped 5; count of bases not matched to a gene: 4. The CDR3 loop spans 14 amino acids. Written as DNA, the CDR3 is TGCGCCAGCAGCTATCAGGGGGAGAATGAAAAACTGTTTTTT. Protein sequence: CASSYQGENEKLFF.

This chain uses TRBV28 with TRBJ2-1; weak D call: TRBD1 (5 bases). Trimming removed 3 bases at V and 5 bases at J, with 14 bases between. The length of the CDR3 is 15 residues. The V gene's germline CDR1 is MDHEN and CDR2 SYDVKM. The CDR3 region has the DNA TGTGCCAGCAGTTTTTGGTCAGGGCTTAACAATGAGCAGTTCTTC. Encoded protein: CASSFWSGLNNEQFF. The full variable domain, its missing parts supplied by reference TRBV28 and TRBJ2-1, is DVKVTQSSRYLVKRTGEKVFLECVQDMDHENMFWYRQDPGLGLRLIYFSYDVKMKEKGDIPEGYSVSREKKERFSLILESASTNQTSMYLCASSFWSGLNNEQFFGPGTRLTVL.

The V gene is TRBV18, the J gene TRBJ2-5; D not resolved. With 4 bases removed from V and 3 bases from J, the gap between germline ends came to 9 bases. The CDR3 totals 13 residues. Germline V gene lookup returns CDR1 KGHSH and CDR2 LQKENI. In DNA, the CDR3 is TGTGCCAGCTCACAGAACAGTGAAGAGACCCAGTACTTC. Its translation: CASSQNSEETQYF.

This clone was found once. CDR3 amino acids: CAITRDREEVGYTF. As DNA, the CDR3 is TGTGCCATCACCCGGGACAGGGAAGAAGTTGGCTACACCTTC. V and J are TRBV10-3 and TRBJ1-2; 9 bases line up with TRBD1. V shed 7 bases, J shed 7 bases, and the junction held 10 bases outside the gene matches. CDR1 is ENHRY and CDR2 is SYGVKD in the germline V gene. The CDR3 extends over 14 amino acids.

The rearrangement joins TRBV4-2 to TRBJ1-2, with D possibly matching TRBD1 (6 bases). This CDR3 spans 14 amino acids. Trimming removed 0 bases from V and 6 bases from J, with 11 bases in between. Germline values: CDR1 LGHNA, CDR2 YNFKEQ. CDR3 region: CASSQDRGADGYTF. CDR3 in DNA: TGTGCCAGCAGCCAAGATCGGGGGGCCGATGGCTACACCTTC.

The chain has TRBV6-1 and TRBJ1-6; no definite D call. CDR1 MNHNS and CDR2 SASEGT come from the germline V gene. The CDR3 runs 15 residues. Trimming took 2 bases from V and 10 from J, leaving 15 bases between them. The DNA for the CDR3 is TGTGCCAGCAGTGAATTGGCGGACCGGGGATCACCCCTCCACTTT. Amino acid sequence: CASSELADRGSPLHF.

This clone is deemed medium-sized (0.01 to 0.1%). The chain carries TRBV29-1 and TRBJ2-1; D is unclear. The CDR3 spans 13 residues. The germline gives CDR1 SQVTM, CDR2 ANQGSEA. V was trimmed by 5 bases and J by 8 bases, leaving 16 bases between them. The DNA for the CDR3 is TGCAGCGTTCATATACCCGGTTCTTATGAGCAGTTCTTC. Residues: CSVHIPGSYEQFF.

This chain connects TRBV6-5 to TRBJ2-7; weak D call: TRBD1 (5 bases). This CDR3 spans 13 amino acids. CDR1 and CDR2 from the germline V gene are MNHEY and SVGAGI. Trimming removed 10 bases from V and 0 bases from J, with 13 bases in between. The CDR3, as DNA: TGTGCCACCCAAGGGGCTTACTCCTACGAGCAGTACTTC. Translation gives CATQGAYSYEQYF.

The chain carries TRBV2 and TRBJ1-1, with a possible D match to TRBD1 (5 bases). The V gene's germline CDR1 is SNHLY and CDR2 FYNNEI. The CDR3 is made up of 14 amino acids. V was shortened by 2 bases and J by 5 bases, with 12 bases between the two germline ends. CDR3 region: CASSERQGRTEAFF. CDR3 DNA: TGTGCCAGCAGTGAACGGCAGGGTAGGACTGAAGCTTTCTTT.

Only a few counts were recorded for this clone. The chain couples TRBV24-1 to TRBJ1-5; D is unclear. Germline V gene lookup returns CDR1 KGHDR and CDR2 SFDVKD. V was clipped by 3 bases and J by 0 bases, with 11 bases between them. The CDR3 loop spans 16 amino acids. In nucleotides, the CDR3 is TGTGCCACCAGTGATGGGCGTCAGTATAGCAATCAGCCCCAGCATTTT. It specifies CATSDGRQYSNQPQHF.

J is TRBJ1-1 and V is TRBV2; D is perhaps TRBD1 (6 bases). Trimming removed 1 base at V and 8 bases at J, with 14 bases between. The germline gives CDR1 SNHLY, CDR2 FYNNEI. The CDR3 consists of 14 residues. The CDR3 DNA reads as TGTGCCAGCAGTGAAGTCCTGGACACAGGGGAAGCTTTCTTT. Its translation is CASSEVLDTGEAFF.

The chain recombines TRBV2 with TRBJ2-2; D is ambiguous. The V end lost 4 bases, the J end lost 2 bases, and 14 bases lay between the germline ends. The CDR3 is made up of 16 amino acids. Germline CDR1 SNHLY, CDR2 FYNNEI. CDR3 DNA sequence: TGTGCCAGCAGTGTACAAATCTTCAGAAACACCGGGGAGCTGTTTTTT. It translates to CASSVQIFRNTGELFF.

The chain recombines TRBV2 with TRBJ2-1; the match to TRBD1 covers 7 bases. The V and J ends lost 6 bases and 0 bases, in that order; junction bases with no gene match: 5. The CDR3 is 15 residues long. CDR1 is SNHLY and CDR2 is FYNNEI in the germline V gene. The CDR3 spells CASRGQSSSYNEQFF. The CDR3 DNA follows: TGTGCCAGCAGGGGACAGTCAAGCTCCTACAATGAGCAGTTCTTC.

The J gene is TRBJ1-1, the V gene TRBV6-5; TRBD1 aligns across 9 bases. From germline, CDR1 is MNHEY and CDR2 SVGAGI. This CDR3 has 12 amino acids. Unmatched junction bases numbered 8, after V lost 6 bases and J lost 12 bases. CDR3 residues: CASRQQGAKTFF. In DNA form, the CDR3 reads TGTGCCAGCAGGCAACAGGGGGCCAAGACTTTCTTT.

V usage is TRBV11-3 and J usage is TRBJ1-3, with 7 positions matching TRBD1. The CDR3 loop spans 16 amino acids. The V and J ends lost 5 bases and 0 bases, in that order; junction bases with no gene match: 7. Per germline, CDR1 SGHNT and CDR2 YENEEA. For the CDR3, the DNA is TGTGCCAGCAGCGGGGGACAGATAAACTCTGGAAACACCATATATTTT. This sequence encodes CASSGGQINSGNTIYF.

This CDR3 reads CATGPPGGTGELFF. DNA for the CDR3: TGTGCCACCGGACCCCCGGGCGGGACCGGGGAGCTGTTTTTT. The chain carries TRBV28 and TRBJ2-2, with a possible D match to TRBD2 (5 bases). V lost 10 bases to trimming and J lost 5 bases, with 17 bases between them. Looked up from germline, CDR1 is MDHEN and CDR2 is SYDVKM. CDR3 length equals 14 residues.

The chain combines TRBV18 with TRBJ2-3; D is perhaps TRBD1 (5 bases). Looked up from germline, CDR1 is KGHSH and CDR2 is LQKENI. V dropped 3 bases and J dropped 3 bases, with 13 bases sitting between them. CDR3 length equals 15 residues. CDR3 residues: CASSPIGRVTDTQYF. The DNA of the CDR3 is TGTGCCAGCTCACCGATTGGCAGGGTAACAGATACGCAGTATTTT. Drawing the rest from reference TRBV18 and TRBJ2-3, the complete variable domain is NAGVMQNPRHLVRRRGQEARLRCSPMKGHSHVYWYRQLPEEGLKFMVYLQKENIIDESGMPKERFSAEFPKEGPSILRIQQVVRGDSAAYFCASSPIGRVTDTQYFGPGTRLTVL.

The chain is built from TRBV7-9 and TRBJ1-2, with D maybe TRBD1 (6 bases). The CDR3 spans 14 residues. Germline CDR1 is SEHNR and CDR2 is FQNEAQ (reference sequence). V was pared by 5 bases and J by 8 bases, with 18 bases between. CDR3 bases: TGTGCCAGCAGCAGCGGGACACCATATGGAGGCTACACCTTC. Translated: CASSSGTPYGGYTF.

This clone was seen more than once but under ten times. This rearrangement joins TRBV7-9 to TRBJ2-2; D is ambiguous. The CDR3 is 15 residues long. The germline V gene has CDR1 SEHNR and CDR2 FQNEAQ (reference sequence). Deletions cut 8 bases from V and 0 bases from J, with 13 bases between. The CDR3 here is CASGFTVANTGELFF. In nucleotides, the CDR3 is TGTGCCAGCGGATTTACAGTTGCGAACACCGGGGAGCTGTTTTTT.

The chain has TRBV2 and TRBJ2-7; 9 bases map to TRBD2. The CDR3 contains 14 residues. Trimming at V came to 6 bases and at J to 6 bases, leaving 9 bases not matched to a gene. Per the germline V gene, CDR1 is SNHLY and CDR2 is FYNNEI. CDR3 DNA: TGTGCCAGCAGGTGGGTAGCGGGAGCGATCGAGCAGTACTTC. Translation gives CASRWVAGAIEQYF.

The sample holds one count of this clone. The V gene is TRBV28, the J gene TRBJ1-3, with D possibly being TRBD1 (5 bases). Germline V gene lookup returns CDR1 MDHEN and CDR2 SYDVKM. V was cut by 4 bases and J by 0 bases, with 16 bases left in between. This CDR3 spans 17 amino acids. The CDR3 region is CASSSPWTFLSGNTIYF. CDR3 coding DNA: TGTGCCAGCAGTTCGCCCTGGACATTCCTCTCTGGAAACACCATATATTTT. Full variable domain (outside the CDR3, taken from reference TRBV28 and TRBJ1-3): DVKVTQSSRYLVKRTGEKVFLECVQDMDHENMFWYRQDPGLGLRLIYFSYDVKMKEKGDIPEGYSVSREKKERFSLILESASTNQTSMYLCASSSPWTFLSGNTIYFGEGSWLTVV.

The chain combines TRBV9 with TRBJ1-4; 7 nucleotides agree with TRBD1. The germline V gene has CDR1 SGDLS and CDR2 YYNGEE. The ends lost 3 bases at V and 0 bases at J; junction bases unmatched: 2. The CDR3 runs to 15 residues. The CDR3 region is CASSDRGATNEKLFF. CDR3 bases: TGTGCCAGCAGCGACAGGGGTGCAACTAATGAAAAACTGTTTTTT.

This chain uses TRBV28 with TRBJ2-1; TRBD2 matches 10 bases. This CDR3 spans 16 amino acids. The ends lost 7 bases at V and 4 bases at J; junction bases unmatched: 10. Germline lookup yields CDR1 MDHEN and CDR2 SYDVKM. This chain's CDR3 is CASNAPRTSGYNEQFF. DNA of the CDR3: TGTGCCAGCAACGCCCCTAGGACTAGCGGTTACAATGAGCAGTTCTTC.

V and J are TRBV7-3 and TRBJ1-6; tentatively, D is TRBD1 (5 bases). Germline CDR1 SGHTA, CDR2 FQGTGA. This CDR3 spans 14 amino acids. V was clipped by 1 base and J by 10 bases, with 11 bases between them. CDR3 region: CASSLKGEGSPLHF. Written as DNA, the CDR3 is TGTGCCAGCAGCTTAAAAGGGGAGGGCTCACCCCTCCACTTT.

This sequence joins TRBV28 and TRBJ2-1, with D unresolved. V lost 1 base and J 9 bases, leaving 16 bases between the germline ends. The CDR3 has 15 amino acids. Germline assignment: CDR1 MDHEN and CDR2 SYDVKM. The CDR3 sequence is CASSLSSGFTVEQFF. CDR3 coding DNA: TGTGCCAGCAGTTTATCCTCCGGTTTCACGGTTGAGCAGTTCTTC.

The gene calls are TRBV18 and TRBJ2-6, with a possible D match to TRBD1 (6 bases). This CDR3 spans 16 amino acids. Germline CDR1 and CDR2: KGHSH and LQKENI. V was shortened by 5 bases and J by 2 bases, with 13 bases between the two germline ends. The CDR3 coding sequence is TGTGCCAGCTCAGGCAGGGGACAAGCTGGGGCCAACGTCCTGACTTTC. Amino acids: CASSGRGQAGANVLTF.

The V and J genes are TRBV28 and TRBJ1-1, with a tentative D call TRBD1 (5 bases). The germline V and J ends were trimmed by 1 base and 5 bases, with 11 bases remaining between them. Germline V gene data show CDR1 as MDHEN and CDR2 as SYDVKM. The CDR3 extends over 14 amino acids. The CDR3 coding sequence is TGTGCCAGCAGTTTATTCAGGGAAGATACTGAAGCTTTCTTT. It is translated as CASSLFREDTEAFF. Based on the CDR3 plus reference TRBV28 and TRBJ1-1, the full variable domain is DVKVTQSSRYLVKRTGEKVFLECVQDMDHENMFWYRQDPGLGLRLIYFSYDVKMKEKGDIPEGYSVSREKKERFSLILESASTNQTSMYLCASSLFREDTEAFFGQGTRLTVV.